The 3 T cell receptor beta chains below come from one sample, sequenced in a study of T cells in Graves' hyperthyroidism and ophthalmopathy. Regions amplified from RNA transcripts were the TCR beta CDR3 regions. Primed by the HTBI set, a first-round RT-PCR was run on the TCR CDR3. TCRdb itself ran the multiplex PCR reads through MiXCR, one entry per CDR3 protein. The sample consists of around 300,000 distinct CDR3 sequences, 25% of them appearing once. The material sequenced was blood. The receptors derive from a man aged 35 to 55 with Graves' hyperthyroidism that later progressed to Graves' ophthalmopathy.

This clonotype was detected ten times or more. The chain couples TRBV11-3 to TRBJ1-1; 8 bases match TRBD1. This CDR3 has 15 residues. Unmatched junction bases numbered 9, after V lost 5 bases and J lost 4 bases. Looked up from germline, CDR1 is SGHNT and CDR2 is YENEEA. Here the CDR3 reads CASSVRGPGATEAFF. The CDR3 DNA follows: TGTGCCAGCAGCGTCAGGGGGCCAGGGGCCACTGAAGCTTTCTTT.

The chain has TRBV7-3 and TRBJ2-3; tentative D call: TRBD1 (6 bases). Trimming left V 5 bases short and J 6 bases short, with 15 bases between. The CDR3 is 14 amino acids. Germline V gives CDR1 SGHTA, CDR2 FQGTGA. The CDR3 DNA reads TGTGCCAGCAGCGTAGATAGGGGGACGGATACGCAGTATTTT. Residues: CASSVDRGTDTQYF.

Many counts were recorded for this clonotype. The CDR3 DNA reads as TGCAGCGTGTGGACAGGCGAACAAGAGACCCAGTACTTC. This translates into CSVWTGEQETQYF. The chain combines TRBV29-1 with TRBJ2-5; TRBD1 aligns across 7 bases. The CDR3 has 13 residues. J was trimmed by 2 bases and V by 6 bases; bases with no gene match: 6. Germline lookup yields CDR1 SQVTM and CDR2 ANQGSEA. The complete variable domain, with remaining parts taken from reference TRBV29-1 and TRBJ2-5, reads SAVISQKPSRDICQRGTSLTIQCQVDSQVTMMFWYRQQPGQSLTLIATANQGSEATYESGFVIDKFPISRPNLTFSTLTVSNMSPEDSSIYLCSVWTGEQETQYFGPGTRLLVL.